These 20 T cell receptor beta chains were sequenced from one sample in a study of blood T cell repertoires in COVID-19. Sequenced by immunoSEQ multiplex PCR; TCRdb stores in-frame clones only, minus some. In the table there are approximately 140,000 clones, roughly 88% of which are singletons. The source material was peripheral blood. The receptors originated from an older man with active COVID-19.

This sequence joins TRBV7-2 and TRBJ2-1; perhaps TRBD2 as D (5 bases). V was clipped by 5 bases and J by 4 bases, with 9 bases between them. There are 13 residues in the CDR3. From germline, CDR1 is SGHTA and CDR2 FQGNSA. The CDR3 DNA reads as TGTGCCAGCAGCCTCCAGCGGTACAATGAGCAGTTCTTC. Encoded protein: CASSLQRYNEQFF.

The chain recombines TRBV5-4 with TRBJ2-2, with 8 bases identical to TRBD2. V lost 1 base, J lost 4 bases, and 6 bases stayed unmatched. Germline lookup yields CDR1 SGHNT and CDR2 YYREEE (reference sequence). The CDR3 length is 16 residues. The chain's CDR3 is CASSLQGGRRTGELFF. The CDR3 DNA is TGTGCCAGCAGCTTGCAGGGCGGGAGGCGCACCGGGGAGCTGTTTTTT.

The chain joins TRBV7-9 to TRBJ2-2; TRBD2 aligns across 8 bases. The junction had 2 bases not matched to a gene; V was cut back by 5 bases and J by 0 bases. This CDR3 comprises 15 residues. Germline-derived CDR1 and CDR2 are SEHNR and FQNEAQ (reference sequence). The CDR3 nucleotides read TGTGCCAGCAGCGCGGGACTAGCGAACACCGGGGAGCTGTTTTTT. This codes for CASSAGLANTGELFF.

The gene calls are TRBV7-2 and TRBJ2-7; 7 bases are shared with TRBD2. Trimming at V came to 8 bases and at J to 1 base, leaving 11 bases not matched to a gene. Germline assignment: CDR1 SGHTA and CDR2 FQGNSA. This CDR3 has 15 residues. In nucleotides, the CDR3 is TGTGCCAGCCGACAGCGGGGCCTTGCGTCCTACGAGCAGTACTTC. Translating gives CASRQRGLASYEQYF.

The gene calls are TRBV25-1 and TRBJ2-2, with TRBD1 matching 10 bases. This CDR3 spans 16 amino acids. The junction had 6 bases not matched to a gene; V was cut back by 3 bases and J by 5 bases. Germline CDR1 is MGHDK and CDR2 is SYGVNS. The CDR3 is CASSEGTGVGTGELFF. The CDR3 bases are TGTGCCAGCAGTGAGGGGACAGGGGTAGGGACCGGGGAGCTGTTTTTT.

CDR3 residues: CASSPTLAGARNEQFF. CDR3 in DNA: TGTGCCAGCAGCCCTACTCTAGCGGGAGCGAGGAATGAGCAGTTCTTC. The V call is TRBV7-3, the J call TRBJ2-1, with 10 bases fitting TRBD2. V lost 5 bases to trimming and J lost 7 bases; unmatched junction nucleotides: 11. The CDR3 covers 16 residues. The germline V gene encodes CDR1 SGHTA and CDR2 FQGTGA.

The J gene is TRBJ1-2, the V gene TRBV19, with 7 bases aligning to TRBD1. The V segment lost 8 bases and the J segment 2 bases; nucleotides outside the gene matches: 8. CDR3 length: 14 amino acids. CDR1 is LNHDA and CDR2 is SQIVND in the germline V gene (reference sequence). The CDR3 loop is CASETGSGNYGYTF. In DNA, the CDR3 is TGTGCCAGTGAGACAGGGTCCGGCAACTATGGCTACACCTTC.

V and J are TRBV2 and TRBJ2-7; 8 nucleotides match TRBD1. Germline CDR1 and CDR2: SNHLY and FYNNEI. This CDR3 contains 13 residues. V lost 5 bases and J lost 2; bases outside the gene matches: 2. The CDR3 bases are TGTGCCAGCAGTTGGACAGGGCCCTACGAGCAGTACTTC. Translating it yields CASSWTGPYEQYF.

V and J are TRBV6-5 and TRBJ1-2; D not certain. The CDR3 extends over 13 amino acids. V was pared by 2 bases and J by 4 bases, with 8 bases between. Germline CDR1 and CDR2: MNHEY and SVGAGI. CDR3 sequence reads: CASSYLASYGYTF. CDR3 nucleotides: TGTGCCAGCAGTTACCTGGCTTCCTATGGCTACACCTTC.

This clone was seen only once. This sequence joins TRBV28 and TRBJ1-5; TRBD1 matches 9 bases. CDR3 length: 17 amino acids. CDR1 and CDR2 from the germline V gene are MDHEN and SYDVKM. The V segment lost 2 bases and the J segment 0 bases; nucleotides outside the gene matches: 5. CDR3 in amino acids: CASSLQDRGYSNQPQHF. CDR3 DNA sequence: TGTGCCAGCAGTTTACAGGACAGGGGCTATAGCAATCAGCCCCAGCATTTT.

In this sample, this clone turned up once. The V and J genes are TRBV18 and TRBJ1-4; 9 bases agree with TRBD1. This CDR3 has 14 residues. The junction had 5 bases not matched to a gene; V was cut back by 4 bases and J by 8 bases. Looked up from germline, CDR1 is KGHSH and CDR2 is LQKENI. CDR3: CASSLGQGLEKLFF. The CDR3 nucleotides are TGTGCCAGCTCACTGGGACAGGGCTTAGAAAAACTGTTTTTT.

This clone occurred a few times. V is TRBV20-1 and J is TRBJ2-1; tentatively, D is TRBD1 (5 bases). The CDR3 sequence is 11 residues long. Germline V lookup: CDR1 DFQATT, CDR2 SNEGSKA (reference sequence). V was trimmed by 1 base and J by 10 bases, leaving 8 bases between them. The CDR3 spells CSARGQGEQFF. CDR3 nucleotides: TGCAGTGCTAGAGGGCAGGGAGAGCAGTTCTTC.

The chain recombines TRBV19 with TRBJ1-5, with D uncertain. The CDR3 loop spans 12 amino acids. V was clipped by 3 bases and J by 4 bases, with 4 bases between them. Germline assignment: CDR1 LNHDA and CDR2 SQIVND (reference sequence). The CDR3 here is CASSMSNQPQHF. In DNA, the CDR3 is TGTGCCAGTAGTATGTCGAATCAGCCCCAGCATTTT. The full variable domain, rest sourced from reference TRBV19 and TRBJ1-5, is DGGITQSPKYLFRKEGQNVTLSCEQNLNHDAMYWYRQDPGQGLRLIYYSQIVNDFQKGDIAEGYSVSREKKESFPLTVTSAQKNPTAFYLCASSMSNQPQHFGDGTRLSIL.

The chain recombines TRBV3-1 (or the pseudogene TRBV3-2) with TRBJ2-1, with 9 bases lining up with TRBD2. Germline CDR1 reads LGHDT; CDR2 reads YNNKEL (reference sequence). V lost 1 base to trimming and J lost 7 bases; unmatched junction nucleotides: 5. The CDR3 has 15 amino acids. CDR3 loop: CASSQVVSGRNEQFF. The CDR3, as DNA: TGTGCCAGCAGCCAAGTTGTTAGCGGGAGAAATGAGCAGTTCTTC.

This chain's CDR3 is CASSIKRTGRSGNTIYF. The DNA of the CDR3 is TGTGCCAGTAGTATTAAGCGGACAGGCCGCTCTGGAAACACCATATATTTT. V is TRBV19 and J is TRBJ1-3; 7 positions agree with TRBD1. The CDR3 is made up of 17 amino acids. V was clipped by 3 bases and J by 0 bases; unmatched bases: 8. The germline CDR1 and CDR2 sequences are LNHDA and SQIVND (reference sequence). Drawing the rest from reference TRBV19 and TRBJ1-3, the complete variable domain is DGGITQSPKYLFRKEGQNVTLSCEQNLNHDAMYWYRQDPGQGLRLIYYSQIVNDFQKGDIAEGYSVSREKKESFPLTVTSAQKNPTAFYLCASSIKRTGRSGNTIYFGEGSWLTVV.

The chain has TRBV7-9 and TRBJ1-4; 9 bases are a match to TRBD1. After removal of 3 bases from V and 0 bases from J, the junction contained 11 bases not matched to a gene. This CDR3 is built from 19 residues. The V gene's germline CDR1 is SEHNR and CDR2 FQNEAQ (reference sequence). The CDR3: CASSLRLTGGSATNEKLFF. CDR3 nucleotides: TGTGCCAGCAGCTTGCGATTGACAGGGGGTAGTGCAACTAATGAAAAACTGTTTTTT.

A few counts support this clone. V and J are TRBV2 and TRBJ2-7, with D hard to call. V lost 0 bases to trimming and J lost 4 bases, with 7 bases between them. The CDR3 covers 13 residues. Germline CDR1 SNHLY, CDR2 FYNNEI. The CDR3 sequence is CASSEAVAYEQYF. The CDR3 DNA sequence: TGTGCCAGCAGTGAAGCTGTGGCATACGAGCAGTACTTC.

The chain links TRBV27 to TRBJ1-1; a weak D match, TRBD1 (6 bases). Germline V lookup: CDR1 MNHEY, CDR2 SMNVEV (reference sequence). Trimming removed 7 bases from V and 5 bases from J, with 17 bases in between. The CDR3 covers 14 residues. CDR3 in amino acids: CASIKRGIPTEAFF. The CDR3, as DNA: TGTGCCAGCATCAAAAGGGGGATCCCAACTGAAGCTTTCTTT.

The V call is TRBV19, the J call TRBJ2-3; 10 nucleotides match TRBD2. CDR3 length: 16 residues. Trimming cost V 3 bases and J 1 base; bases outside gene matches: 4. Germline V gives CDR1 LNHDA, CDR2 SQIVND (reference sequence). This CDR3 reads CASSIGGTSGTDTQYF. The CDR3 coding sequence is TGTGCCAGTAGTATCGGCGGGACTAGCGGCACAGATACGCAGTATTTT.

The J gene is TRBJ2-7, the V gene TRBV29-1, with D perhaps matching TRBD2 (7 bases). In germline, CDR1 is SQVTM, CDR2 ANQGSEA. This CDR3 spans 13 amino acids. Deletions cut 4 bases from V and 2 bases from J, with 12 bases between. The CDR3 DNA reads as TGCAGCGTTGGCGGGGGCACACCCTACGAGCAGTACTTC. It specifies CSVGGGTPYEQYF.